Listed here are 32 T cell receptor beta chains from one sample, sequenced in a study of CD8 T cells in Susac syndrome. RNA in amounts of about 0.5 to 1 ug was reverse transcribed with random hexamers. One entry per CDR3 protein results from TCRdb running MiXCR on the immunoSEQ multiplex PCR reads. This sample has roughly 400,000 distinct CDR3 sequences, with 75% to 90% found just once. Sequencing was performed on CD8+ T cells from PBMCs. Every receptor here comes from a human donor with multiple sclerosis.

The chain joins TRBV2 to TRBJ2-5; 7 bases match TRBD2. Germline V gene data show CDR1 as SNHLY and CDR2 as FYNNEI. The CDR3 length is 15 residues. V lost 4 bases to trimming and J lost 2 bases; unmatched junction nucleotides: 7. The CDR3 coding sequence is TGTGCCAGCAGTGTGGCCTCCGGGGGGCAAGAGACCCAGTACTTC. The encoded protein is CASSVASGGQETQYF.

The chain links TRBV30 to TRBJ2-1; no clear D. Trimming left V 0 bases short and J 5 bases short, with 8 bases between. This CDR3 spans 13 amino acids. Germline CDR1 reads GTSNPN; CDR2 reads SVGIG (reference sequence). The CDR3, as DNA: TGTGCCTGGAGTGTATTAGGGAACAATGAGCAGTTCTTC. Its translation is CAWSVLGNNEQFF.

In DNA form, the CDR3 reads TGTGCCAGCAGCCATGGACTAGCGGGGTACTACAATGAGCAGTTCTTC. Amino acids: CASSHGLAGYYNEQFF. The chain recombines TRBV3-1 with TRBJ2-1, with 12 bases identical to TRBD2. Losses at the gene ends were 3 bases for V and 3 bases for J; bases not matched to a gene: 3. CDR1 LGHDT and CDR2 YNNKEL come from the germline V gene (reference sequence). The CDR3 is made up of 16 amino acids.

The rearrangement joins TRBV19 to TRBJ2-2, with 7 bases matching TRBD2. J was trimmed by 1 base and V by 2 bases; bases with no gene match: 1. Germline loops: CDR1 LNHDA, CDR2 SQIVND (reference sequence). The CDR3 is 15 amino acids. CDR3 region: CASSISSGNTGELFF. CDR3 coding DNA: TGTGCCAGTAGTATATCTAGCGGGAACACCGGGGAGCTGTTTTTT.

The J gene is TRBJ1-2, the V gene TRBV19; TRBD1 is a possible D gene (5 bases). Germline CDR1 is LNHDA and CDR2 is SQIVND (reference sequence). This CDR3 spans 13 amino acids. Trimming cost V 7 bases and J 6 bases, with 15 bases left between them. The DNA of the CDR3 is TGTGCCAGTATGTCCCCCCAGGGAGATGGCTACACCTTC. It specifies CASMSPQGDGYTF.

This clonotype was counted once. The genes are TRBV6-1 and TRBJ2-1, with D tentatively TRBD1 or TRBD2 (5 bases each). Trimming removed 7 bases from V and 5 bases from J, with 9 bases in between. The CDR3 has 12 amino acids. Germline CDR1 MNHNS, CDR2 SASEGT. The CDR3 sequence: CASKRGDNEQFF. Written as DNA, the CDR3 is TGTGCCAGCAAAAGGGGAGACAATGAGCAGTTCTTC.

This rearrangement joins TRBV7-9 to TRBJ2-3; D unclear. The CDR3 contains 16 residues. Looked up from germline, CDR1 is SEHNR and CDR2 is FQNEAQ (reference sequence). The ends were cut back, 1 base at V and 6 bases at J, with 17 bases in the middle. DNA for the CDR3: TGTGCCAGCAGCTTAGTGGGGTCCCCTACTGATGATACGCAGTATTTT. This translates into CASSLVGSPTDDTQYF.

The chain is built from TRBV15 and TRBJ2-7; 9 bases line up with TRBD1. The CDR3 has 15 amino acids. Trimming at V came to 1 base and at J to 5 bases, leaving 6 bases not matched to a gene. CDR1 is LNHNV, CDR2 YYDKDF, per germline (reference sequence). In DNA form, the CDR3 reads TGTGCCACCAGCAGAGCCGGGACAGGGATCGACGAGCAGTACTTC. This translates into CATSRAGTGIDEQYF.

The genes are TRBV2 and TRBJ1-1; no reliable D call. V dropped 3 bases and J dropped 4 bases, with 12 bases sitting between them. CDR1 SNHLY and CDR2 FYNNEI come from the germline V gene. CDR3 length: 14 residues. The CDR3 DNA sequence: TGTGCCAGCAGTGATGTGGGTTCGGGCACTGAAGCTTTCTTT. Its translation is CASSDVGSGTEAFF. Full variable domain (rest looked up from reference TRBV2 and TRBJ1-1): EPEVTQTPSHQVTQMGQEVILRCVPISNHLYFYWYRQILGQKVEFLVSFYNNEISEKSEIFDDQFSVERPDGSNFTLKIRSTKLEDSAMYFCASSDVGSGTEAFFGQGTRLTVV.

The V call is TRBV20-1, the J call TRBJ2-1, with TRBD1 matching 8 bases. The ends lost 3 bases at V and 3 bases at J; junction bases unmatched: 10. CDR1 is DFQATT and CDR2 is SNEGSKA in the germline V gene (reference sequence). This CDR3 contains 16 residues. This chain's CDR3 is CSARESGTGVYNEQFF. DNA of the CDR3: TGCAGTGCTAGGGAGTCCGGGACAGGAGTCTACAATGAGCAGTTCTTC.

The V and J genes are TRBV4-1 and TRBJ2-1, with 7 bases that match TRBD2. Germline V gene lookup returns CDR1 MGHRA and CDR2 YSYEKL. V lost 5 bases to trimming and J lost 2 bases; unmatched junction nucleotides: 12. This CDR3 spans 17 amino acids. The CDR3 reads CASSDLGGQVPYNEQFF. CDR3 sequence (DNA): TGCGCCAGCAGCGACCTGGGAGGGCAGGTCCCCTACAATGAGCAGTTCTTC.

The CDR3 loop reads CASHTGEYYGYTF. CDR3 sequence (DNA): TGTGCCAGCCACACAGGGGAGTACTATGGCTACACCTTC. The chain joins TRBV19 to TRBJ1-2; 7 bases agree with TRBD1. The CDR3 contains 13 residues. V shed 9 bases and J 3 bases; nucleotides not matched to a gene: 7. Per the germline V gene, CDR1 is LNHDA and CDR2 is SQIVND (reference sequence).

The chain joins TRBV21-1 to TRBJ1-5; the D call in the table, TRBD1, was not verified against the DNA. TRBV21-1 is a known pseudogene. This CDR3 has 16 residues. DNA for the CDR3: TGTGCCAGCAGCATTCCACAGGGGGCTGAGAATCAGCCCCAGCATTTT. It specifies CASSIPQGAENQPQHF.

The V call is TRBV7-8, the J call TRBJ2-1, with D possibly TRBD2 on 5 matching bases. The length of the CDR3 is 18 residues. Germline V gene lookup returns CDR1 SGHVS and CDR2 FQNEAQ. Trimming left V 0 bases short and J 5 bases short, with 20 bases between. CDR3 loop: CASSLAASGSHLDNEQFF. Written as DNA, the CDR3 is TGTGCCAGCAGCTTAGCGGCGTCGGGATCCCACCTTGACAATGAGCAGTTCTTC.

The genes are TRBV5-1 and TRBJ2-1, with a tentative D call TRBD2 (5 bases). CDR1 is SGHRS, CDR2 YFSETQ, per germline. V was pared by 1 base and J by 8 bases, with 10 bases between. The CDR3 is 13 amino acids. The CDR3 DNA sequence: TGCGCCAGCAGCTTGATTAGCGACCATGAGCAGTTCTTC. Translation: CASSLISDHEQFF. The variable domain in full, with the rest retrieved from reference TRBV5-1 and TRBJ2-1, is KAGVTQTPRYLIKTRGQQVTLSCSPISGHRSVSWYQQTPGQGLQFLFEYFSETQRNKGNFPGRFSGRQFSNSRSEMNVSTLELGDSALYLCASSLISDHEQFFGPGTRLTVL.

The chain carries TRBV6-1 and TRBJ1-4; no definite D call. The CDR3 has 15 residues. Trimming removed 2 bases from V and 6 bases from J, with 13 bases in between. Germline V gene data show CDR1 as MNHNS and CDR2 as SASEGT. The CDR3 protein is CASSEFRPTDEKLFF. The CDR3 DNA follows: TGTGCCAGCAGTGAATTTAGGCCCACGGATGAAAAACTGTTTTTT.

The rearrangement uses TRBV25-1 and TRBJ2-6, with a possible D match to TRBD1 (6 bases). V lost 2 bases to trimming and J lost 2 bases, with 19 bases between them. The germline V gene encodes CDR1 MGHDK and CDR2 SYGVNS. This CDR3 contains 19 residues. CDR3 in amino acids: CASSESGGTSFAGANVLTF. The CDR3 DNA follows: TGTGCCAGCAGTGAAAGTGGTGGGACATCTTTCGCTGGGGCCAACGTCCTGACTTTC.

The chain couples TRBV13 to TRBJ2-5; tentative D call: TRBD2 (6 bases). This CDR3 has 16 amino acids. The germline CDR1 and CDR2 sequences are PRHDT and FYEKMQ (reference sequence). V lost 1 base and J 0 bases, leaving 12 bases between the germline ends. CDR3 protein: CASSLEGERDQETQYF. The CDR3 DNA reads as TGTGCCAGCAGCTTAGAGGGAGAGCGGGACCAAGAGACCCAGTACTTC.

Concerning this clonotype: The junction and the germline gene differ at one end; a read error may be behind it. V is TRBV12-3 or TRBV12-4 and J is TRBJ2-1; TRBD2 matches at 9 bases. CDR3 length equals 11 residues. CDR3 protein: CSSGSENEQLF. The CDR3, as DNA: TGTAGTAGCGGGAGCGAGAATGAGCAGCTCTTC.

V and J are TRBV5-1 and TRBJ2-4, with D maybe TRBD1 (5 bases). The CDR3 spans 16 residues. From germline, CDR1 is SGHRS and CDR2 YFSETQ. V shed 0 bases and J shed 0 bases, with 10 bases lying between them. CDR3 sequence (DNA): TGCGCCAGCAGCTTGGATTTCAGGGAAGCCAAAAACATTCAGTACTTC. It codes for CASSLDFREAKNIQYF.

V usage is TRBV2 and J usage is TRBJ1-4, with TRBD1 as a possible D gene (5 bases). Germline V gene lookup returns CDR1 SNHLY and CDR2 FYNNEI. This CDR3 comprises 15 residues. V lost 0 bases, J lost 8 bases, and 13 bases lay in between. CDR3 residues: CASSEAPGREEKLFF. CDR3 DNA: TGTGCCAGCAGTGAAGCGCCGGGGCGCGAGGAAAAACTGTTTTTT.

The V gene is TRBV4-1, the J gene TRBJ1-2; the match to TRBD1 covers 10 bases. Germline assignment: CDR1 MGHRA and CDR2 YSYEKL. The CDR3 contains 13 residues. The J segment lost 7 bases and the V segment lost 4 bases, leaving 3 bases of the junction unmatched. The CDR3 nucleotides read TGCGCCAGCAGCCCGGGACAGGGGTTTGGCTACACCTTC. This codes for CASSPGQGFGYTF.

This clonotype was seen more than once but under ten times. The chain employs TRBV30 and TRBJ2-3, with 9 bases aligning to TRBD2. CDR1 and CDR2 from the germline V gene are GTSNPN and SVGIG (reference sequence). The CDR3 loop spans 18 amino acids. V lost 4 bases to trimming and J lost 1 base; unmatched junction nucleotides: 15. This CDR3 is CAWTTGLAPRGGTDTQYF. Written as DNA, the CDR3 is TGTGCCTGGACCACGGGACTAGCCCCGAGGGGCGGCACAGATACGCAGTATTTT.

This chain uses TRBV12-3 or TRBV12-4 with TRBJ2-3, with D unclear. The CDR3 runs to 11 residues. The germline V and J ends were trimmed by 4 bases and 4 bases, with 3 bases remaining between them. The CDR3 sequence is CASSSADTQYF. CDR3 nucleotide sequence: TGTGCCAGCAGTTCCGCAGATACGCAGTATTTT.

The CDR3 bases are TGTGCCAGCACGTGGACTAGCGGTTTTTCCTACAATGAGCAGTTCTTC. It yields the protein CASTWTSGFSYNEQFF. The V call is TRBV27, the J call TRBJ2-1, with 10 nucleotides matching TRBD2. CDR1 MNHEY and CDR2 SMNVEV come from the germline V gene (reference sequence). The V and J ends lost 7 bases and 1 base, in that order; junction bases with no gene match: 7. This CDR3 spans 16 amino acids.

This clonotype was seen only a few times. The chain links TRBV7-9 to TRBJ2-7; D not certain. The germline V and J ends were trimmed by 5 bases and 3 bases, with 8 bases remaining between them. Germline V gene sequence: CDR1 SEHNR, CDR2 FQNEAQ (reference sequence). CDR3 length: 12 residues. The CDR3 nucleotides are TGTGCCAGCAGCCCGAGCGACTACGAGCAGTACTTC. Translated: CASSPSDYEQYF. Full variable domain (rest looked up from reference TRBV7-9 and TRBJ2-7): DTGVSQNPRHKITKRGQNVTFRCDPISEHNRLYWYRQTLGQGPEFLTYFQNEAQLEKSRLLSDRFSAERPKGSFSTLEIQRTEQGDSAMYLCASSPSDYEQYFGPGTRLTVT.

This chain joins TRBV6-2 or TRBV6-3 and TRBJ2-3; no clear D gene. V was cut by 1 base and J by 6 bases, with 8 bases left in between. The CDR3 has 13 residues. CDR1 and CDR2 from the germline V gene are MNHEY and SVGEGT. The CDR3: CASSYFEGDTQYF. CDR3 coding DNA: TGTGCCAGCAGTTACTTCGAAGGGGATACGCAGTATTTT.

The chain carries TRBV27 and TRBJ2-1, with D possibly called TRBD1 or TRBD2 (5 bases each). The germline CDR1 and CDR2 sequences are MNHEY and SMNVEV (reference sequence). This CDR3 is 14 amino acids long. Trimming removed 4 bases from V and 8 bases from J, with 15 bases in between. CDR3 bases: TGTGCCAGCAGTTGGGGGAGTCTAGGTCATGAGCAGTTCTTC. Translated: CASSWGSLGHEQFF.

The chain employs TRBV19 and TRBJ2-1; D uncertain. Germline loops: CDR1 LNHDA, CDR2 SQIVND (reference sequence). Trimming shortened V by 7 bases and J by 3 bases, and 7 bases separated the two germline ends. The CDR3 contains 12 residues. The CDR3 loop reads CASMNFYNEQFF. CDR3 nucleotide sequence: TGTGCCAGTATGAACTTCTACAATGAGCAGTTCTTC.

The chain has TRBV7-9 and TRBJ2-1, with 7 nucleotides matching TRBD1. After removal of 3 bases from V and 6 bases from J, the junction contained 8 bases not matched to a gene. Germline CDR1 reads SEHNR; CDR2 reads FQNEAQ (reference sequence). CDR3 length: 15 residues. CDR3 in amino acids: CASSLTGPNLNEQFF. The CDR3 DNA is TGTGCCAGCAGCTTGACAGGGCCGAACCTCAATGAGCAGTTCTTC.

The V and J genes are TRBV11-2 and TRBJ2-1; D gene unclear. CDR3 size: 14 residues. V was pared by 7 bases and J by 4 bases, with 14 bases between. Per the germline V gene, CDR1 is SGHAT and CDR2 is FQNNGV. The CDR3 protein is CASTLPEAYNEQFF. CDR3 DNA: TGTGCCAGCACCCTACCGGAAGCGTACAATGAGCAGTTCTTC.

The table lists this clonotype with a few counts. The chain links TRBV5-6 to TRBJ2-6, with 8 bases aligning to TRBD1. CDR1 and CDR2 from the germline V gene are SGHDT and YYEEEE. The CDR3 has 17 amino acids. The V segment lost 4 bases and the J segment 0 bases; nucleotides outside the gene matches: 6. CDR3 nucleotides: TGTGCCAGCAGCAATCCGGGACAGGACTCTGGGGCCAACGTCCTGACTTTC. Its protein is CASSNPGQDSGANVLTF.